One sample yielded the 20 T cell receptor beta chains listed below, sequenced in a study of OX40 agonist ivuxolimab in advanced cancers. TCRdb keeps only in-frame clones here, not all; method: immunoSEQ multiplex PCR. The profile shows about 45,000 clones, roughly 88% of them singletons. The sequencing used CD4+ or CD8+ T cells sorted from blood, collected in a trial of the OX40 agonist ivuxolimab. The receptor set was obtained from an adult with an advanced solid tumor such as melanoma, head and neck, liver or kidney cancer.

The chain combines TRBV28 with TRBJ2-3; D is unresolved. The germline gives CDR1 MDHEN, CDR2 SYDVKM. The CDR3 runs 12 residues. Deletions cut 0 bases from V and 6 bases from J, with 4 bases between. CDR3 in amino acids: CASSLWGDTQYF. The CDR3 DNA sequence: TGTGCCAGCAGTTTATGGGGGGATACGCAGTATTTT. Complete variable domain (other parts from reference TRBV28 and TRBJ2-3): DVKVTQSSRYLVKRTGEKVFLECVQDMDHENMFWYRQDPGLGLRLIYFSYDVKMKEKGDIPEGYSVSREKKERFSLILESASTNQTSMYLCASSLWGDTQYFGPGTRLTVL.

This chain uses TRBV6-6 with TRBJ1-4; the match to TRBD1 covers 9 bases. The CDR3 loop spans 16 amino acids. Germline lookup yields CDR1 MNHNY and CDR2 SVGAGI (reference sequence). Trimming at V came to 0 bases and at J to 5 bases, leaving 4 bases not matched to a gene. The CDR3 loop reads CASSYSSGTGNEKLFF. Here the CDR3 DNA reads TGTGCCAGCAGTTACTCGAGCGGGACAGGGAATGAAAAACTGTTTTTT.

The J gene is TRBJ2-3, the V gene TRBV9, with D tentatively TRBD2 (6 bases). V dropped 3 bases and J dropped 4 bases, with 12 bases sitting between them. The CDR3 is 14 residues long. Looked up from germline, CDR1 is SGDLS and CDR2 is YYNGEE. CDR3 protein: CASSGVGTPDTQYF. The CDR3 coding sequence is TGTGCCAGCAGCGGAGTAGGGACTCCAGATACGCAGTATTTT.

The chain employs TRBV15 and TRBJ2-1, with 10 bases identical to TRBD2. This CDR3 is 16 amino acids long. Trimming took 4 bases from V and 9 from J; bases not matched to a gene: 12. Per the germline V gene, CDR1 is LNHNV and CDR2 is YYDKDF (reference sequence). CDR3 bases: TGTGCCACCAGCACATCTAGCGGGAGCTGGAATGGTGAGCAGTTCTTC. It yields the protein CATSTSSGSWNGEQFF.

CDR3 amino acids: CASSLLQQGTDTQYF. CDR3 nucleotide sequence: TGTGCCAGCAGTTTATTACAACAGGGCACAGATACGCAGTATTTT. This rearrangement joins TRBV27 to TRBJ2-3; a possible D gene is TRBD1 (5 bases). The CDR3 has 15 residues. Germline V CDR1 and CDR2: MNHEY, SMNVEV (reference sequence). V was trimmed by 1 base and J by 1 base, leaving 9 bases between them.

In its sample, this clone was seen a few times. The genes are TRBV9 and TRBJ1-2, with D perhaps matching TRBD1 (5 bases). In germline, CDR1 is SGDLS, CDR2 YYNGEE. CDR3 length: 19 residues. V shed 0 bases and J shed 2 bases, with 23 bases lying between them. CDR3 bases: TGTGCCAGCAGCGTAGGGCCCGACCCGGGGGGAAGGGAGAACTATGGCTACACCTTC. Residues: CASSVGPDPGGRENYGYTF.

This chain uses TRBV19 with TRBJ2-5; D perhaps matches TRBD1 (6 bases). The CDR3 consists of 15 residues. Trimming removed 3 bases at V and 4 bases at J, with 15 bases between. CDR1 and CDR2 from the germline V gene are LNHDA and SQIVND (reference sequence). The CDR3 loop reads CASSMYTGLGETQYF. CDR3 in DNA: TGTGCCAGTAGTATGTACACAGGGCTAGGAGAGACCCAGTACTTC. Full variable domain (missing parts from reference TRBV19 and TRBJ2-5): DGGITQSPKYLFRKEGQNVTLSCEQNLNHDAMYWYRQDPGQGLRLIYYSQIVNDFQKGDIAEGYSVSREKKESFPLTVTSAQKNPTAFYLCASSMYTGLGETQYFGPGTRLLVL.

The chain recombines TRBV19 with TRBJ1-1; D perhaps matches TRBD1 (5 bases). CDR1 LNHDA and CDR2 SQIVND come from the germline V gene (reference sequence). There are 11 residues in the CDR3. V was shortened by 7 bases and J by 7 bases, with 10 bases between the two germline ends. The CDR3: CASMRGGEAFF. The DNA of the CDR3 is TGTGCCAGTATGAGGGGAGGTGAAGCTTTCTTT.

This clone was seen once. The CDR3 region is CSAKDVYEQYF. CDR3 nucleotides: TGCAGTGCTAAGGATGTCTACGAGCAGTACTTC. The rearrangement joins TRBV20-1 to TRBJ2-7; D gene uncertain. Germline V gives CDR1 DFQATT, CDR2 SNEGSKA (reference sequence). The CDR3 has 11 amino acids. V was shortened by 4 bases and J by 3 bases, with 7 bases between the two germline ends.

V gene TRBV13 combines with J gene TRBJ2-3; D remains unclear. There are 12 residues in the CDR3. From germline, CDR1 is PRHDT and CDR2 FYEKMQ (reference sequence). The V end lost 0 bases, the J end lost 2 bases, and 0 bases lay between the germline ends. DNA for the CDR3: TGTGCCAGCAGCTTAGGCACAGATACGCAGTATTTT. Translation gives CASSLGTDTQYF. Variable domain in full (rest from reference TRBV13 and TRBJ2-3): AAGVIQSPRHLIKEKRETATLKCYPIPRHDTVYWYQQGPGQDPQFLISFYEKMQSDKGSIPDRFSAQQFSDYHSELNMSSLELGDSALYFCASSLGTDTQYFGPGTRLTVL.

V usage is TRBV28 and J usage is TRBJ1-3; D not resolved. Trimming took off 3 bases at V and 4 bases at J, with 4 bases between the two ends. This CDR3 spans 12 amino acids. The germline V gene has CDR1 MDHEN and CDR2 SYDVKM. This chain's CDR3 is CASSFVGNTIYF. The CDR3 region has the DNA TGTGCCAGCAGTTTCGTGGGAAACACCATATATTTT.

This chain's CDR3 is CASSLGGSYNEQFF. CDR3 nucleotide sequence: TGTGCCAGCAGCTTAGGGGGCTCCTACAATGAGCAGTTCTTC. This sequence joins TRBV11-2 and TRBJ2-1; unclear D gene. In germline, CDR1 is SGHAT, CDR2 FQNNGV. The CDR3 contains 14 residues. V was cut by 1 base and J by 0 bases, with 4 bases left in between.

The genes are TRBV2 and TRBJ2-4, with D possibly being TRBD1 (5 bases). Germline loops: CDR1 SNHLY, CDR2 FYNNEI. The CDR3 runs to 11 residues. V shed 5 bases and J shed 10 bases, with 9 bases lying between them. In DNA form, the CDR3 reads TGTGCCAGCAGTTACACAGGTATTCAGTACTTC. It encodes CASSYTGIQYF.

The chain carries TRBV27 and TRBJ2-3; D not certain. The CDR3 sequence is 13 residues long. V lost 1 base to trimming and J lost 6 bases, with 8 bases between them. Germline loops: CDR1 MNHEY, CDR2 SMNVEV (reference sequence). CDR3 nucleotide sequence: TGTGCCAGCAGTTTATTCCCATTGGATACGCAGTATTTT. Residues: CASSLFPLDTQYF.

The rearrangement uses TRBV14 and TRBJ1-6; D is unclear. The germline CDR1 and CDR2 sequences are SGHDN and FVKESK. V was cut by 4 bases and J by 11 bases, with 9 bases left in between. The CDR3 contains 12 residues. CDR3 protein: CASSPWATPLHF. The CDR3 bases are TGTGCCAGCAGCCCCTGGGCGACACCCCTCCACTTT.

This sequence joins TRBV28 and TRBJ2-7; TRBD1 matches at 7 bases. CDR3 length: 13 amino acids. After removal of 5 bases from V and 5 bases from J, the junction contained 6 bases not matched to a gene. The germline gives CDR1 MDHEN, CDR2 SYDVKM. The chain's CDR3 is CASSPDRIHEQYF. The CDR3 DNA reads TGTGCCAGCAGTCCGGACAGGATCCACGAGCAGTACTTC.

This clone was picked up a small number of times. This sequence joins TRBV5-1 and TRBJ2-1; TRBD2 is a possible D gene (5 bases). V lost 6 bases to trimming and J lost 0 bases, with 13 bases between them. The CDR3 is made up of 15 amino acids. Germline CDR1 is SGHRS and CDR2 is YFSETQ. The CDR3 sequence is CASTGGGSSYNEQFF. CDR3 sequence (DNA): TGCGCCAGCACCGGAGGCGGGTCCTCCTACAATGAGCAGTTCTTC.

The chain carries TRBV15 and TRBJ1-6, with 9 bases that match TRBD1. Germline lookup yields CDR1 LNHNV and CDR2 YYDKDF (reference sequence). The CDR3 length is 14 residues. Trimming took 5 bases from V and 10 from J; bases not matched to a gene: 6. CDR3 in amino acids: CATSRDRDHSPLHF. As DNA, the CDR3 is TGTGCCACCAGCCGGGACAGGGATCACTCACCCCTCCACTTT.

This clone is categorized as medium-sized (0.01 to 0.1%). This may stem from a read error, because a much larger clone lies one nucleotide away. The chain carries TRBV5-8 and TRBJ2-7; 12 bases agree with TRBD2. V trimming: 0 bases; J trimming: 7 bases; junction bases outside the gene matches: 5. The CDR3 runs 15 residues. Germline V gene sequence: CDR1 SGHTS, CDR2 YDEGEE. The CDR3 DNA sequence: TGTGCCAGCAGCTTGGGACTAGCGGGGGCGGGGGAGCAGTACTTC. Encoded protein: CASSLGLAGAGEQYF.

V usage is TRBV27 and J usage is TRBJ2-3, with 7 positions matching TRBD1. Germline assignment: CDR1 MNHEY and CDR2 SMNVEV (reference sequence). This CDR3 is 14 amino acids long. The ends lost 2 bases at V and 2 bases at J; junction bases unmatched: 1. The CDR3 region has the DNA TGTGCCAGCAGTTTAAGGGGGCTCACAGATACGCAGTATTTT. It translates to CASSLRGLTDTQYF.